Below are 8 T cell receptor beta chains sequenced from a single sample in a study of T cells after yellow fever vaccination. TCRdb reprocessed the 5' RACE reads via MiXCR and lists one record per CDR3 protein. The top ten hold 25% of the sample, which has over 100,000 distinct CDR3 sequences, 8.4% seen once. Sequencing was performed on CD8+ T cells sorted from PBMCs, taken 45 days after the yellow fever booster vaccination. Receptor source: a man aged 25 to 40 who received the YFV17D yellow fever vaccine.

The V and J genes are TRBV20-1 and TRBJ2-7, with D unresolved. This CDR3 comprises 11 residues. From germline, CDR1 is DFQATT and CDR2 SNEGSKA (reference sequence). Trimming cost V 3 bases and J 5 bases, with 8 bases left between them. CDR3 protein: CSASYIHEQYF. CDR3 in DNA: TGCAGTGCTAGCTATATCCACGAGCAGTACTTC.

There are many counts of this clonotype. The J gene is TRBJ2-7, the V gene TRBV29-1; D is possibly TRBD2 (6 bases). Germline CDR1 and CDR2: SQVTM and ANQGSEA. With 4 bases removed from V and 4 bases from J, the gap between germline ends came to 17 bases. The CDR3 extends over 14 amino acids. The CDR3 loop reads CSVAGLAKGYEQYF. The CDR3 nucleotides read TGCAGCGTTGCAGGTCTAGCGAAGGGGTACGAGCAGTACTTC.

This clonotype has ten or more counts. The chain joins TRBV4-3 to TRBJ2-1; 12 bases align to TRBD2. Unmatched junction bases numbered 1, after V lost 1 base and J lost 3 bases. From germline, CDR1 is LGHNA and CDR2 YSLEER. This CDR3 region has 16 residues. The chain's CDR3 is CASSQGTSGIYNEQFF. CDR3 in DNA: TGCGCCAGCAGCCAAGGGACTAGCGGGATCTACAATGAGCAGTTCTTC.

This clonotype was seen ten or more times. This sequence joins TRBV12-3 or TRBV12-4 and TRBJ2-7; maybe TRBD2 (5 bases). V lost 11 bases and J 5 bases, leaving 22 bases between the germline ends. The CDR3 is made up of 14 amino acids. The CDR3 sequence: CASCVGGPGNEQYF. In DNA, the CDR3 is TGTGCCTCCTGCGTGGGCGGGCCAGGCAACGAGCAGTACTTC.

In its sample, this clonotype was seen many times. This chain's CDR3 is CSAPTGGGELFF. In DNA form, the CDR3 reads TGCAGCGCTCCGACAGGGGGCGGGGAGCTGTTTTTT. The gene calls are TRBV29-1 and TRBJ2-2, with 9 bases fitting TRBD1. Germline CDR1 is SQVTM and CDR2 is ANQGSEA. The V and J ends lost 7 bases and 7 bases, in that order; junction bases with no gene match: 4. The CDR3 is made up of 12 amino acids.

The gene calls are TRBV20-1 and TRBJ2-1; 7 bases align to TRBD2. V trimming: 1 base; J trimming: 2 bases; junction bases outside the gene matches: 5. The CDR3 sequence is 15 residues long. CDR1 is DFQATT, CDR2 SNEGSKA, per germline (reference sequence). The chain's CDR3 is CSARGLARPYNEQFF. The CDR3 nucleotides read TGCAGTGCTAGAGGACTAGCCAGACCCTACAATGAGCAGTTCTTC.

The table lists this clonotype with many counts. The chain carries TRBV27 and TRBJ1-5; unclear D gene. CDR1 is MNHEY, CDR2 SMNVEV, per germline (reference sequence). V gave up 4 bases and J gave up 3 bases, with 13 bases separating them. This CDR3 has 15 residues. The DNA for the CDR3 is TGTGCCAGCAGTTCCGACGTGGATGACAATCAGCCCCAGCATTTT. Protein product: CASSSDVDDNQPQHF.

Many counts were recorded for this clonotype. V gene TRBV29-1 combines with J gene TRBJ2-1; 9 positions agree with TRBD1. The CDR3 is made up of 13 amino acids. Trimming at V came to 7 bases and at J to 8 bases, leaving 9 bases not matched to a gene. Germline-derived CDR1 and CDR2 are SQVTM and ANQGSEA. The CDR3 bases are TGCAGCGCACCCGGGACAGGGTCATATGAGCAGTTCTTC. Translation: CSAPGTGSYEQFF.